These 2 T cell receptor beta chains share one sample of origin, sequenced in a study of blood T cell repertoires in COVID-19 (dated by TCRdb to 2018 to 2021). The library relied on the immunoSEQ multiplex PCR assay. TCRdb holds this immuneACCESS table with in-frame rearrangements only. Some clones are missing; in checked studies, unresolved V genes explain under half, and the rest has no known cause. The sample yields 70,000 to 90,000 clones; roughly 70% were counted once. The top ten clones comprise just over 2.5% of the sample. The specimen was peripheral blood. All receptors come from a human donor with acute or convalescent COVID-19. The donor label of this sample is uncertain.

V gene TRBV7-3 combines with J gene TRBJ2-1, with 7 nucleotides matching TRBD1. Trimming at V came to 5 bases and at J to 0 bases, leaving 1 base not matched to a gene. The CDR3 extends over 14 amino acids. Germline CDR1 is SGHTA and CDR2 is FQGTGA. The CDR3 loop is CASSRDSSYNEQFF. CDR3 DNA: TGTGCCAGCAGCCGGGACAGCTCCTACAATGAGCAGTTCTTC.

V is TRBV2 and J is TRBJ1-6; D is unresolved. Germline V lookup: CDR1 SNHLY, CDR2 FYNNEI. This CDR3 comprises 15 residues. V dropped 7 bases and J dropped 6 bases, with 16 bases sitting between them. CDR3 residues: CASIPSGVGNSPLHF. CDR3 nucleotides: TGTGCCAGCATTCCTTCCGGGGTAGGTAATTCACCCCTCCACTTT.